The present T cell receptor beta chain was sequenced within a study of T cells expressing NK-cell markers. Study background: Repertoire data for TCR beta were derived from sorted T cells (CD3+CD56+NKG2C+, CD3+CD56+NKG2C- and CD3+CD56-NKG2C+). Sequenced donors, eight in total, included seven who were HCMV-seropositive and one who was seronegative. Notes on the study in general: HCMV specificity was not established for the expanded NKG2C+ T cell clones.

The CDR3 is 19 amino acids. Per the germline V gene, CDR1 is SQVTM and CDR2 is ANQGSEA. TCR beta cDNA was made by 5'RACE template switching with UMIs. TCRdb reanalyzed the 5' RACE reads, giving one entry per CDR3 protein sequence and no DNA. The listing contains around 470,000 distinct CDR3 sequences. Note on this clonotype: Its specificity is not known.

The origin of this receptor is a woman aged 50 to 60 in good health. The sequenced sample consisted of blood T cells: a sorted CD56 or NKG2C T cell subset, CD4+ or CD8+ T cells, or bulk PBMC T cells (not recorded which). This chain uses TRBV29-1 with TRBJ2-1; TCRdb reports TRBD1, a call that lacks DNA to check it against. CDR3 sequence reads: CSVEEGRGGVLSSYNEQFF.